The 26 T cell receptor beta chains presented below share a single source sample, sequenced in a study of CD8 T cells in Susac syndrome. Reverse transcription of about 0.5 to 1 ug RNA used random hexamers. TCRdb itself ran the immunoSEQ multiplex PCR reads through MiXCR, one entry per CDR3 protein. The table has 150,000 to 200,000 distinct CDR3 sequences, more than 90% seen once. The source material was CD4+ T cells from PBMCs. The receptors derive from a human donor in good health.

V gene TRBV5-1 combines with J gene TRBJ2-7, with D unclear. V was cut by 0 bases and J by 9 bases, with 13 bases left in between. This CDR3 spans 13 amino acids. CDR1 is SGHRS and CDR2 is YFSETQ in the germline V gene. The CDR3 DNA is TGCGCCAGCAGCTTGGCCGAACGGAACGGGCAGTACTTC. The encoded protein is CASSLAERNGQYF. Complete variable domain (other parts from reference TRBV5-1 and TRBJ2-7): KAGVTQTPRYLIKTRGQQVTLSCSPISGHRSVSWYQQTPGQGLQFLFEYFSETQRNKGNFPGRFSGRQFSNSRSEMNVSTLELGDSALYLCASSLAERNGQYFGPGTRLTVT.

This chain uses TRBV7-2 with TRBJ2-5; D perhaps matches TRBD2 (6 bases). CDR3 length equals 15 residues. Germline assignment: CDR1 SGHTA and CDR2 FQGNSA. Trimming stripped 3 bases from V and 5 bases from J, with 16 bases between. CDR3 sequence reads: CASSFTGRLEETQYF. The CDR3, as DNA: TGTGCCAGCAGCTTTACGGGCCGACTAGAGGAGACCCAGTACTTC. The whole variable domain, filled in from reference TRBV7-2 and TRBJ2-5, reads GAGVSQSPSNKVTEKGKDVELRCDPISGHTALYWYRQSLGQGLEFLIYFQGNSAPDKSGLPSDRFSAERTGGSVSTLTIQRTQQEDSAVYLCASSFTGRLEETQYFGPGTRLLVL.

The J gene is TRBJ1-2, the V gene TRBV12-3 or TRBV12-4; maybe TRBD1 (5 bases). Trimming removed 3 bases at V and 7 bases at J, with 9 bases between. The CDR3 is 12 amino acids. The CDR3 DNA sequence: TGTGCCAGCAGTTTCTCAGGGAGTGGCTACACCTTC. It is translated as CASSFSGSGYTF.

The chain has TRBV2 and TRBJ1-6, with 8 nucleotides matching TRBD1. Per germline, CDR1 SNHLY and CDR2 FYNNEI. This CDR3 contains 15 residues. The trim removed 6 bases at V and 7 bases at J, leaving 8 bases unmatched. The CDR3 protein is CASRAGQALNSPLHF. The CDR3 bases are TGTGCCAGCAGGGCGGGACAGGCGCTGAATTCACCCCTCCACTTT. The full variable domain, with the rest looked up from reference TRBV2 and TRBJ1-6, is EPEVTQTPSHQVTQMGQEVILRCVPISNHLYFYWYRQILGQKVEFLVSFYNNEISEKSEIFDDQFSVERPDGSNFTLKIRSTKLEDSAMYFCASRAGQALNSPLHFGNGTRLTVT.

V gene TRBV30 combines with J gene TRBJ1-1, with D unresolved. The V gene lost 1 base and the J gene lost 1 base, with 7 bases spanning the gap. The germline V gene encodes CDR1 GTSNPN and CDR2 SVGIG (reference sequence). This CDR3 contains 13 residues. DNA of the CDR3: TGTGCCTGGAGTGCACAGCAGAACACTGAAGCTTTCTTT. Protein sequence: CAWSAQQNTEAFF.

V and J are TRBV3-1 and TRBJ2-6; no reliable D call. Germline values: CDR1 LGHDT, CDR2 YNNKEL (reference sequence). Trimming removed 2 bases at V and 2 bases at J, with 7 bases between. The CDR3 totals 15 residues. The CDR3: CASSQPRTGANVLTF. CDR3 DNA: TGTGCCAGCAGCCAACCCAGAACTGGGGCCAACGTCCTGACTTTC. Drawing the rest from reference TRBV3-1 and TRBJ2-6, the complete variable domain is DTAVSQTPKYLVTQMGNDKSIKCEQNLGHDTMYWYKQDSKKFLKIMFSYNNKELIINETVPNRFSPKSPDKAHLNLHINSLELGDSAVYFCASSQPRTGANVLTFGAGSRLTVL.

The CDR3 DNA reads as TGTGCCAGCAGCCTGGGGGGGGCAGGTGTCAATGAGCAGTTCTTC. Translation: CASSLGGAGVNEQFF. This chain joins TRBV9 and TRBJ2-1, with D tentatively TRBD2 (7 bases). Germline V CDR1 and CDR2: SGDLS, YYNGEE. The V and J ends lost 4 bases and 6 bases respectively, with 17 bases between them. There are 15 residues in the CDR3. Variable domain in full (rest from reference TRBV9 and TRBJ2-1): DSGVTQTPKHLITATGQRVTLRCSPRSGDLSVYWYQQSLDQGLQFLIQYYNGEERAKGNILERFSAQQFPDLHSELNLSSLELGDSALYFCASSLGGAGVNEQFFGPGTRLTVL.

The chain recombines TRBV29-1 with TRBJ2-3; 7 bases fit TRBD1. This CDR3 is built from 13 residues. Per germline, CDR1 SQVTM and CDR2 ANQGSEA. Unmatched junction bases numbered 2, after V lost 0 bases and J lost 5 bases. CDR3 coding DNA: TGCAGCGTTGAAGATACAGGGGTAGATACGCAGTATTTT. Amino acid sequence: CSVEDTGVDTQYF.

The chain recombines TRBV18 with TRBJ2-5; D not certain. Germline-derived CDR1 and CDR2 are KGHSH and LQKENI. V lost 0 bases and J 1 base, leaving 6 bases between the germline ends. This CDR3 has 14 residues. The DNA of the CDR3 is TGTGCCAGCTCACCACCGATGGGCCAAGAGACCCAGTACTTC. This translates into CASSPPMGQETQYF.

This sequence joins TRBV29-1 and TRBJ2-5; TRBD1 matches 7 bases. The V gene's germline CDR1 is SQVTM and CDR2 ANQGSEA. V shed 4 bases and J 5 bases; nucleotides not matched to a gene: 7. CDR3 length: 13 residues. CDR3 sequence: CSVVRGLGETQYF. The CDR3 bases are TGCAGCGTTGTTAGGGGGCTAGGGGAGACCCAGTACTTC.

The genes are TRBV20-1 and TRBJ2-2; possible D gene TRBD2, 5 bases. This CDR3 has 12 residues. Germline lookup yields CDR1 DFQATT and CDR2 SNEGSKA (reference sequence). The ends were cut back, 6 bases at V and 2 bases at J, with 7 bases in the middle. CDR3 in DNA: TGCAGTGCCGGGAAAAACACCGGGGAGCTGTTTTTT. Its translation is CSAGKNTGELFF.

The chain is built from TRBV9 and TRBJ2-7, with TRBD1 as a possible D gene (6 bases). The CDR3 sequence is 16 residues long. The germline V gene encodes CDR1 SGDLS and CDR2 YYNGEE. The V end was cut by 5 bases, the J end by 1 base, with 19 bases between. The CDR3 spells CASRVPTGTISYEQYF. CDR3 DNA sequence: TGTGCCAGCAGAGTGCCTACAGGGACCATTTCCTACGAGCAGTACTTC. Based on the CDR3 plus reference TRBV9 and TRBJ2-7, the full variable domain is DSGVTQTPKHLITATGQRVTLRCSPRSGDLSVYWYQQSLDQGLQFLIQYYNGEERAKGNILERFSAQQFPDLHSELNLSSLELGDSALYFCASRVPTGTISYEQYFGPGTRLTVT.

This clonotype was seen just once. The V call is TRBV30, the J call TRBJ2-2; 11 bases are shared with TRBD1. J was trimmed by 7 bases and V by 3 bases; bases with no gene match: 7. The germline V gene has CDR1 GTSNPN and CDR2 SVGIG (reference sequence). This CDR3 is built from 15 residues. The CDR3 DNA is TGTGCCTGGAGGCCCTGGACAGGGGGCAGCGGGGAGCTGTTTTTT. Residues: CAWRPWTGGSGELFF. Based on the CDR3 plus reference TRBV30 and TRBJ2-2, the full variable domain is SQTIHQWPATLVQPVGSPLSLECTVEGTSNPNLYWYRQAAGRGLQLLFYSVGIGQISSEVPQNLSASRPQDRQFILSSKKLLLSDSGFYLCAWRPWTGGSGELFFGEGSRLTVL.

The chain has TRBV3-1 and TRBJ2-5, with TRBD2 matching over 9 bases. Germline CDR1 is LGHDT and CDR2 is YNNKEL (reference sequence). There are 14 residues in the CDR3. The junction had 4 bases not matched to a gene; V was cut back by 3 bases and J by 5 bases. This CDR3 is CASSQRGGRETQYF. The CDR3 DNA reads TGTGCCAGCAGCCAGCGGGGGGGCAGGGAGACCCAGTACTTC.

The genes are TRBV3-1 and TRBJ1-1; no clear D gene. V was pared by 4 bases and J by 7 bases, with 19 bases between. Germline CDR1 is LGHDT and CDR2 is YNNKEL (reference sequence). CDR3 length equals 15 residues. This chain's CDR3 is CASSRPASQSSEAFF. Written as DNA, the CDR3 is TGTGCCAGCAGCCGGCCGGCTTCTCAGTCCAGTGAAGCTTTCTTT.

This chain joins TRBV20-1 and TRBJ2-7; D is unresolved. The CDR3 has 13 residues. Germline CDR1 DFQATT, CDR2 SNEGSKA (reference sequence). Trimming stripped 6 bases from V and 3 bases from J, with 15 bases between. The chain's CDR3 is CSAAGNIFYEQYF. The CDR3 DNA reads TGCAGTGCCGCTGGGAACATTTTCTACGAGCAGTACTTC.

The chain combines TRBV18 with TRBJ1-1, with 8 bases identical to TRBD1. J was trimmed by 2 bases and V by 3 bases; bases with no gene match: 5. The CDR3 extends over 15 amino acids. Germline V gene sequence: CDR1 KGHSH, CDR2 LQKENI. CDR3 bases: TGTGCCAGCTCACCGCAGACAGGGGACAACACTGAAGCTTTCTTT. As protein: CASSPQTGDNTEAFF.

This chain joins TRBV6-5 and TRBJ2-5, with 8 bases aligning to TRBD2. Germline assignment: CDR1 MNHEY and CDR2 SVGAGI. J gave up 5 bases and V 7 bases, and 3 bases lay outside the gene matches. The CDR3 runs to 12 residues. The CDR3 region has the DNA TGTGCCAGCAAACCGGGGGGGGAGACCCAGTACTTC. It codes for CASKPGGETQYF.

The V and J genes are TRBV29-1 and TRBJ1-1; D gene unclear. This CDR3 region has 13 residues. Trimming stripped 6 bases from V and 6 bases from J, with 17 bases between. Per the germline V gene, CDR1 is SQVTM and CDR2 is ANQGSEA. CDR3 in DNA: TGCAGCGTCTTGGACCGTCGAACCGCTGAAGCTTTCTTT. Translating gives CSVLDRRTAEAFF. The variable domain in full, completed from reference TRBV29-1 and TRBJ1-1, reads SAVISQKPSRDICQRGTSLTIQCQVDSQVTMMFWYRQQPGQSLTLIATANQGSEATYESGFVIDKFPISRPNLTFSTLTVSNMSPEDSSIYLCSVLDRRTAEAFFGQGTRLTVV.

The chain is built from TRBV30 and TRBJ2-5, with D possibly matching TRBD2 (8 bases). CDR1 is GTSNPN, CDR2 SVGIG, per germline (reference sequence). The CDR3 extends over 14 amino acids. The CDR3 reads CARTGGGPGETQYF. Written as DNA, the CDR3 is TGTGCTAGGACAGGCGGGGGGCCAGGAGAGACCCAGTACTTC.

This chain links TRBV29-1 with TRBJ2-5; maybe TRBD1 (7 bases). The length of the CDR3 is 13 residues. CDR1 is SQVTM, CDR2 ANQGSEA, per germline. Trimming removed 8 bases from V and 5 bases from J, with 18 bases in between. CDR3 coding DNA: TGCAGCCCAGGGACAGCCCGGGGGGAGACCCAGTACTTC. It is translated as CSPGTARGETQYF. Combining the CDR3 with reference TRBV29-1 and TRBJ2-5 gives the whole variable domain SAVISQKPSRDICQRGTSLTIQCQVDSQVTMMFWYRQQPGQSLTLIATANQGSEATYESGFVIDKFPISRPNLTFSTLTVSNMSPEDSSIYLCSPGTARGETQYFGPGTRLLVL.

The genes are TRBV20-1 and TRBJ2-7; 7 bases fit TRBD1. Germline CDR1 reads DFQATT; CDR2 reads SNEGSKA (reference sequence). This CDR3 is 14 amino acids long. J lost 2 bases, V lost 0 bases, and 4 bases had no gene match. The CDR3 protein is CSAREGTATYEQYF. The CDR3, as DNA: TGCAGTGCTAGAGAGGGGACAGCAACCTACGAGCAGTACTTC.

A single count supports this clonotype. The chain joins TRBV30 to TRBJ1-4; D unresolved. The CDR3 covers 13 residues. V lost 3 bases and J lost 10, with 15 bases in between. Germline CDR1 is GTSNPN and CDR2 is SVGIG (reference sequence). As DNA, the CDR3 is TGTGCCTGGAGCGCCCAGGAAGGAGGAAAACTGTTTTTT. This gives the protein CAWSAQEGGKLFF.

This chain uses TRBV2 with TRBJ2-5, with D perhaps matching TRBD1 (6 bases). Looked up from germline, CDR1 is SNHLY and CDR2 is FYNNEI. The CDR3 is 13 amino acids. Between the trimmed V and J ends, which lost 3 bases and 5 bases, there was a span of 10 bases. The CDR3 is CASSDTGMETQYF. The CDR3 DNA is TGTGCCAGCAGTGATACAGGGATGGAGACCCAGTACTTC.

The CDR3 nucleotides read TGCAGCGTTGAGGGCAGGGGGTACACAGATACGCAGTATTTT. Its protein is CSVEGRGYTDTQYF. The V gene is TRBV29-1, the J gene TRBJ2-3; 7 nucleotides align to TRBD1. V lost 3 bases to trimming and J lost 2 bases; unmatched junction nucleotides: 5. The CDR3 loop spans 14 amino acids. The germline gives CDR1 SQVTM, CDR2 ANQGSEA.

The chain couples TRBV4-2 to TRBJ2-3; no firm D call. There are 16 residues in the CDR3. Germline V gene sequence: CDR1 LGHNA, CDR2 YNFKEQ. V lost 3 bases, J lost 4 bases, and 17 bases lay in between. This CDR3 is CASSQAGPPAPDTQYF. CDR3 nucleotide sequence: TGTGCCAGCAGCCAGGCCGGGCCCCCGGCCCCAGATACGCAGTATTTT.